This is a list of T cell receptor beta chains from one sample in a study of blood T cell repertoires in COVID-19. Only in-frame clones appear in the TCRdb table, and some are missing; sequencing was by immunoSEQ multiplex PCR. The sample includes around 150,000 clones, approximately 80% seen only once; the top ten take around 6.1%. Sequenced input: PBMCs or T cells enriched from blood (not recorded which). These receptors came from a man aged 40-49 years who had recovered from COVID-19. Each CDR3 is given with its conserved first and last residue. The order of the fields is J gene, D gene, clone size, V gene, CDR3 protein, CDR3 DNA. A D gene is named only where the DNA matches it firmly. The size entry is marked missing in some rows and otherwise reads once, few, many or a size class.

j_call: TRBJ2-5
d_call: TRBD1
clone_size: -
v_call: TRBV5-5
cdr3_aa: CASSLDARGPETQYF
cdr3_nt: TGTGCCAGCAGCTTGGATGCCAGGGGGCCGGAGACCCAGTACTTC

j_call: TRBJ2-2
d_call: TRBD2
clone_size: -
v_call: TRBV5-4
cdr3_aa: CASSFLSGGKSGTGELFF
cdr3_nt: TGTGCCAGCAGCTTCCTTAGCGGGGGGAAATCCGGCACCGGGGAGCTGTTTTTT

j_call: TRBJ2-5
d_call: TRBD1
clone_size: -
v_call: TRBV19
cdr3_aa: CASSRSWDSSETQYF
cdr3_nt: TGTGCCAGTAGTCGCTCCTGGGACAGTTCAGAGACCCAGTACTTC

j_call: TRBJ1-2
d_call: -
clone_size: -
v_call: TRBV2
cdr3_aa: CASSESRGLEVYGYTF
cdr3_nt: TGTGCCAGCAGTGAGTCCCGGGGATTAGAAGTCTATGGCTACACCTTC

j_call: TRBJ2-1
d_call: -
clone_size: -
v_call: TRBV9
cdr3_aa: CASSLGGQYNEQFF
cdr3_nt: TGTGCCAGCAGCCTGGGGGGACAGTACAATGAGCAGTTCTTC

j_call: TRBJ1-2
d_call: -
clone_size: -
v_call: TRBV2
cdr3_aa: CASEVTDTYGYTF
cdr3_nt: TGTGCCAGTGAAGTGACTGATACCTATGGCTACACCTTC

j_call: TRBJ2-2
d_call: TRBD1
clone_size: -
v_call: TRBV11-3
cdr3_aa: CASSSDRGSTGELFF
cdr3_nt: TGTGCCAGCAGTTCCGACAGGGGGAGCACCGGGGAGCTGTTTTTT

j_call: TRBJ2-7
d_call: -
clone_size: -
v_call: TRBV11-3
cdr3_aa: CASSLDLPYEQYF
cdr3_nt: TGTGCCAGCAGCTTAGATCTCCCCTACGAGCAGTACTTC

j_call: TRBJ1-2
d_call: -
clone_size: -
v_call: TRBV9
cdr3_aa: CASSVEFAPSGGYTF
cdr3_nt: TGTGCCAGCAGCGTAGAGTTTGCCCCCTCGGGTGGCTACACCTTC

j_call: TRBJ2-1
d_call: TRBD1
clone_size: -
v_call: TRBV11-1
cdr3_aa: CASSGNFDRGSEQFF
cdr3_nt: TGTGCCAGCAGCGGGAATTTCGACAGGGGGTCTGAGCAGTTCTTC

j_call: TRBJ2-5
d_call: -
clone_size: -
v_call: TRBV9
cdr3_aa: CASSVQGGAGAETQYF
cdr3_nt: TGTGCCAGCAGCGTACAAGGGGGGGCGGGGGCGGAGACCCAGTACTTC

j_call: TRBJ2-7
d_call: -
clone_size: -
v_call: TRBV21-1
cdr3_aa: CASSKESALADEQYF
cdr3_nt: TGTGCCAGCAGCAAAGAGTCAGCGCTAGCCGACGAGCAGTACTTC

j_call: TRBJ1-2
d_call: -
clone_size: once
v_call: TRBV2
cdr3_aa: CASSVRVDYGYTF
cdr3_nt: TGTGCCAGCAGTGTCCGGGTAGACTATGGCTACACCTTC

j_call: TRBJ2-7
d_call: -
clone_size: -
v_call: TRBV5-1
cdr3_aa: CASRFDSDYEQYF
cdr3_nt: TGCGCCAGCAGATTTGACAGCGACTACGAGCAGTACTTC

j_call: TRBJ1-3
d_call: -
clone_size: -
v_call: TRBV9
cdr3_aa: CASSPGSSGNTIYF
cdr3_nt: TGTGCCAGCAGCCCCGGGAGCTCTGGAAACACCATATATTTT

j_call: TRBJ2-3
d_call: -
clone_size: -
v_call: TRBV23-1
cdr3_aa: CASSQLVHRADTQYF
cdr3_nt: TGCGCCAGCAGTCAATTGGTACACAGAGCAGATACGCAGTATTTT

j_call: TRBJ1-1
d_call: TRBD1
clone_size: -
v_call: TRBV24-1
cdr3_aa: CATSRQGNTEAFF
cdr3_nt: TGTGCCACCAGTCGACAGGGGAACACTGAAGCTTTCTTT

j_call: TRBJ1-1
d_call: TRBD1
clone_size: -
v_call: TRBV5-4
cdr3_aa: CASSPGTGIPEAFF
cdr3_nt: TGTGCCAGCAGCCCTGGGACAGGGATCCCTGAAGCTTTCTTT

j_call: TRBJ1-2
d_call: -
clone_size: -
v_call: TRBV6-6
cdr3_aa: CASSYVAGNYGYTF
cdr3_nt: TGTGCCAGCAGTTACGTCGCGGGGAACTATGGCTACACCTTC

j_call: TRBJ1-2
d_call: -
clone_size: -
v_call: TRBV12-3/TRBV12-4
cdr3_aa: CASSSGDNYGYTF
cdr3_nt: TGTGCCAGCAGCTCAGGGGATAACTATGGCTACACCTTC

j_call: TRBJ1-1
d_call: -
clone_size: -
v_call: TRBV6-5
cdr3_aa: CASRRQAVDGTEAFF
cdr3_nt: TGTGCCAGCAGGAGACAGGCGGTTGATGGCACTGAAGCTTTCTTT

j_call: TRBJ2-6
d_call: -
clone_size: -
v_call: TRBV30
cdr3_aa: CAWSVRRASSGANVLTF
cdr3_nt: TGTGCCTGGAGTGTAAGGAGGGCTAGCTCTGGGGCCAACGTCCTGACTTTC

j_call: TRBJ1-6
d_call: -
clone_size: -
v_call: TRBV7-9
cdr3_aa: CASSLNGGGSSPLHF
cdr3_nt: TGTGCCAGCAGCTTAAACGGCGGGGGCAGTTCACCCCTCCACTTT

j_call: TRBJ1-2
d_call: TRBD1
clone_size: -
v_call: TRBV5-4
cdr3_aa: CASSFDRGGGYTF
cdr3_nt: TGTGCCAGCAGCTTTGACAGGGGGGGAGGCTACACCTTC

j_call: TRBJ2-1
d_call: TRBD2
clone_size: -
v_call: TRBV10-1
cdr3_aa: CASSERGTSGHYNEQFF
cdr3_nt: TGCGCCAGCAGTGAAAGAGGTACTAGCGGACACTACAATGAGCAGTTCTTC

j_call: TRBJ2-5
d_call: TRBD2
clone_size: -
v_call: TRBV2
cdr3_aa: CASRGTSGGSGTQYF
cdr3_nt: TGTGCCAGCAGGGGGACTAGCGGGGGTTCTGGGACCCAGTACTTC

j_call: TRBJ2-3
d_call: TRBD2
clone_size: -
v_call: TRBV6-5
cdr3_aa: CASPLLAGEADTQYF
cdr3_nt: TGTGCCAGTCCTCTGTTGGCGGGGGAGGCAGATACGCAGTATTTT

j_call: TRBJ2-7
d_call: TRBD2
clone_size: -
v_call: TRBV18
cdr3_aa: CASSPVPGGPYEQYF
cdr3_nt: TGTGCCAGCTCACCAGTCCCGGGGGGGCCGTACGAGCAGTACTTC

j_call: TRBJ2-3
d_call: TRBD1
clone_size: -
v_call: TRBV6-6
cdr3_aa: CASSTRDRGTDTQYF
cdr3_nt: TGTGCCAGCAGTACCCGGGACAGGGGCACAGATACGCAGTATTTT

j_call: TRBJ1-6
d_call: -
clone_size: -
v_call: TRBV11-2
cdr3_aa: CASSLGQPYNSPLHF
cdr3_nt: TGTGCCAGCAGCTTGGGGCAGCCTTATAATTCACCCCTCCACTTT

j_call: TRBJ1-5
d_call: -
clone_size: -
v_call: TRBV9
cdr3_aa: CASSPTAGVGQPQHF
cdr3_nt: TGTGCCAGCAGCCCTACCGCAGGGGTGGGTCAGCCCCAGCATTTT

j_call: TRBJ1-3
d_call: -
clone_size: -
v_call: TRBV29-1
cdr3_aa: CSVERGSGNTIYF
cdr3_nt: TGCAGCGTTGAAAGGGGCTCTGGAAACACCATATATTTT

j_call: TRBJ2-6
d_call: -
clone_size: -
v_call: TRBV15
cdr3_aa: CATSRDSRSSGANVLTF
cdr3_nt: TGTGCCACCAGCAGAGATTCCAGAAGCTCTGGGGCCAACGTCCTGACTTTC

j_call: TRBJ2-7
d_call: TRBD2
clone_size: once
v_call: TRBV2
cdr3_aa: CASIAGGPLEQYF
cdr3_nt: TGTGCCAGCATCGCGGGGGGGCCCCTGGAGCAGTACTTC

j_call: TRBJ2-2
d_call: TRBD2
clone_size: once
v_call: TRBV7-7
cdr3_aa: CASSLRLADNTGELFF
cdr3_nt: TGTGCCAGCAGCTTGAGACTAGCGGATAACACCGGGGAGCTGTTTTTT

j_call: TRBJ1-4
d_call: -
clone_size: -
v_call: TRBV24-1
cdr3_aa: CATSDLRGMLFF
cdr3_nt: TGTGCCACCAGTGATTTGCGAGGCATGCTGTTTTTT

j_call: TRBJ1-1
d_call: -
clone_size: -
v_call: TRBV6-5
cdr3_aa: CASSYVEGLNTEAFF
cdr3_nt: TGTGCCAGCAGTTACGTGGAGGGTCTGAACACTGAAGCTTTCTTT

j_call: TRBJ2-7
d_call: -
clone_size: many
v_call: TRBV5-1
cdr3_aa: CASSLGQAPHEQYF
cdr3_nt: TGCGCCAGCAGCTTGGGACAGGCCCCCCACGAGCAGTACTTC

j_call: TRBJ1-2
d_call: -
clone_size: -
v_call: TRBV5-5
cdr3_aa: CASSLGLSGNILLNYGYTF
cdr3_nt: TGTGCCAGCAGCTTGGGTTTGTCAGGCAATATCCTCCTTAACTATGGCTACACCTTC